The T cell receptor (beta chain) described here comes from a study of OX40 agonist ivuxolimab in advanced cancers. Only in-frame clones appear in the TCRdb table, and some are missing; sequencing was by immunoSEQ multiplex PCR. Here the sample spans about 20,000 clones, approximately 86% being singletons. The CDR3 is 16 residues long. CDR1 and CDR2 from the germline V gene are LNHNV and YYDKDF (reference sequence). Trimming took 4 bases from V and 4 from J; bases not matched to a gene: 8. Material: CD4+ or CD8+ T cells sorted from blood, obtained in a trial of the OX40 agonist ivuxolimab. The receptor's source is an adult with an advanced solid tumor such as melanoma, head and neck, liver or kidney cancer. The gene calls are TRBV15 and TRBJ2-5; TRBD1 agrees at 11 bases. In nucleotides, the CDR3 is TGTGCCACCAGCAACCCAACGGACAGGGGGCGAGAGACCCAGTACTTC. Encoded protein: CATSNPTDRGRETQYF.